The 14 T cell receptor beta chains reported below all come from one sample, sequenced in a study of CD8+ T cells in alopecia areata. The sequencing template was cDNA reverse transcribed from extracted RNA. Repertoires were generated with immunoSEQ multiplex PCR, while TCRdb's copy carries only in-frame clones and drops some. The data hold roughly 140,000 clones, with around 55% observed a single time. The sample consisted of CD8+ T cells sorted from blood, taken at week 0. These receptors originate from a human donor with alopecia areata.

The gene calls are TRBV6-5 and TRBJ2-1; TRBD2 might be the D (6 bases). Germline CDR1 MNHEY, CDR2 SVGAGI. This CDR3 contains 12 residues. V was cut by 2 bases and J by 8 bases, with 7 bases left in between. The CDR3 nucleotides read TGTGCCAGCAGTTACGGCGGGGATGAGCAGTTCTTC. It encodes CASSYGGDEQFF.

The chain combines TRBV5-6 with TRBJ2-2, with D maybe TRBD2 (6 bases). The CDR3 length is 14 residues. Germline CDR1 is SGHDT and CDR2 is YYEEEE. With 6 bases removed from V and 0 bases from J, the gap between germline ends came to 9 bases. The CDR3 sequence: CASTRGSNTGELFF. The CDR3 DNA sequence: TGTGCCAGCACCCGGGGGTCGAACACCGGGGAGCTGTTTTTT.

Worth noting for this clone: The same CDR3 is also encoded by other DNA sequences in this sample. The rearrangement joins TRBV11-2 to TRBJ2-7; D remains unclear. This CDR3 comprises 13 residues. Trimming left V 0 bases short and J 4 bases short, with 7 bases between. The germline V gene has CDR1 SGHAT and CDR2 FQNNGV. CDR3: CASSLDRDYEQYF. In nucleotides, the CDR3 is TGTGCCAGCAGCTTAGATAGGGATTACGAGCAGTACTTC.

This clone was observed a handful of times. The chain carries TRBV25-1 and TRBJ1-5; the D gene is possibly TRBD1 (5 bases). This CDR3 has 14 residues. With 0 bases removed from V and 6 bases from J, the gap between germline ends came to 9 bases. Germline CDR1 reads MGHDK; CDR2 reads SYGVNS. The CDR3 nucleotides read TGTGCCAGCAGTGAATATGGGGGTGGTCAGCCCCAGCATTTT. It specifies CASSEYGGGQPQHF. The full variable domain, with the rest looked up from reference TRBV25-1 and TRBJ1-5, is EADIYQTPRYLVIGTGKKITLECSQTMGHDKMYWYQQDPGMELHLIHYSYGVNSTEKGDLSSESTVSRIRTEHFPLTLESARPSHTSQYLCASSEYGGGQPQHFGDGTRLSIL.

The chain uses TRBV29-1 and TRBJ1-2, with D perhaps TRBD1 (6 bases). V gave up 6 bases and J gave up 3 bases, with 11 bases separating them. There are 12 residues in the CDR3. Germline assignment: CDR1 SQVTM and CDR2 ANQGSEA. CDR3 nucleotides: TGCAGCGTGCTGACAGGAGACTATGGCTACACCTTC. Amino acids: CSVLTGDYGYTF. Full variable domain (rest looked up from reference TRBV29-1 and TRBJ1-2): SAVISQKPSRDICQRGTSLTIQCQVDSQVTMMFWYRQQPGQSLTLIATANQGSEATYESGFVIDKFPISRPNLTFSTLTVSNMSPEDSSIYLCSVLTGDYGYTFGSGTRLTVV.

This rearrangement joins TRBV5-1 to TRBJ1-6; D remains ambiguous. The CDR3 extends over 15 amino acids. Trimming stripped 4 bases from V and 5 bases from J, with 13 bases between. Looked up from germline, CDR1 is SGHRS and CDR2 is YFSETQ. CDR3 nucleotides: TGCGCCAGCAGCGCGGAGCGGGCTGATAATTCACCCCTCCACTTT. Its protein is CASSAERADNSPLHF. The full variable domain, completed using reference TRBV5-1 and TRBJ1-6, is KAGVTQTPRYLIKTRGQQVTLSCSPISGHRSVSWYQQTPGQGLQFLFEYFSETQRNKGNFPGRFSGRQFSNSRSEMNVSTLELGDSALYLCASSAERADNSPLHFGNGTRLTVT.

This clone was counted a few times. This chain links TRBV6-6 with TRBJ2-5; TRBD1 or TRBD2 may be the D gene (6 bases each). Trimming took off 7 bases at V and 6 bases at J, with 15 bases between the two ends. This CDR3 region has 13 residues. The V gene's germline CDR1 is MNHNY and CDR2 SVGAGI (reference sequence). The CDR3 DNA sequence: TGTGCCAGCAACTTGGGACGGGGGCAGACCCAGTACTTC. It yields the protein CASNLGRGQTQYF.

This clone was picked up a small number of times. The chain is built from TRBV19 and TRBJ2-1; D is undetermined. Germline V lookup: CDR1 LNHDA, CDR2 SQIVND (reference sequence). This CDR3 comprises 13 residues. The V and J ends lost 3 bases and 2 bases respectively, with 5 bases between them. The CDR3 sequence: CASSISTYNEQFF. The CDR3, as DNA: TGTGCCAGTAGTATTTCGACCTACAATGAGCAGTTCTTC.

J is TRBJ2-1 and V is TRBV10-1; D might be TRBD2 (5 bases). The length of the CDR3 is 15 residues. Trimming stripped 4 bases from V and 6 bases from J, with 16 bases between. CDR1 is WNHNN, CDR2 SYGVQD, per germline (reference sequence). CDR3 sequence (DNA): TGCGCCAGCAGTGGGAATAACGCTGAGGGCAATGAGCAGTTCTTC. Protein: CASSGNNAEGNEQFF.

This clone was picked up a small number of times. The gene calls are TRBV29-1 and TRBJ2-3, with TRBD2 matching 10 bases. J lost 5 bases, V lost 2 bases, and 13 bases had no gene match. Per germline, CDR1 SQVTM and CDR2 ANQGSEA. CDR3 size: 17 residues. CDR3 sequence: CSVEYGLAVEEEDTQYF. The CDR3 DNA sequence: TGCAGCGTTGAATATGGACTAGCGGTGGAAGAGGAAGATACGCAGTATTTT.

The chain couples TRBV15 to TRBJ2-1; D is possibly TRBD1 (6 bases). The CDR3 totals 14 residues. Deletions cut 0 bases from V and 5 bases from J, with 8 bases between. Germline assignment: CDR1 LNHNV and CDR2 YYDKDF (reference sequence). The CDR3 nucleotides are TGTGCCACCAGCAGAGAGGACAGAAACAATGAGCAGTTCTTC. This codes for CATSREDRNNEQFF.

This clone came up a few times. The genes are TRBV7-7 and TRBJ2-1; possibly TRBD1 or TRBD2 for D (5 bases each). Germline V lookup: CDR1 SSHAT, CDR2 FNYEAQ (reference sequence). The CDR3 is 14 amino acids. V was shortened by 4 bases and J by 8 bases, with 15 bases between the two germline ends. In DNA form, the CDR3 reads TGTGCCAGCAGCTCCGGACCAGGGACGGATGAGCAGTTCTTC. This gives the protein CASSSGPGTDEQFF.

This clone was picked up a small number of times. CDR3 amino acids: CANRQGEKLFF. The CDR3 coding sequence is TGTGCCAACCGACAGGGGGAAAAACTGTTTTTT. The chain combines TRBV10-3 with TRBJ1-4; TRBD1 matches at 8 bases. CDR1 and CDR2 from the germline V gene are ENHRY and SYGVKD. V dropped 10 bases and J dropped 8; count of bases not matched to a gene: 3. This CDR3 is built from 11 residues.

This clone turned up a few times. This chain joins TRBV5-1 and TRBJ2-3; D is unclear. V was cut by 0 bases and J by 0 bases, with 8 bases left in between. This CDR3 is 15 amino acids long. Germline CDR1 is SGHRS and CDR2 is YFSETQ. CDR3 DNA sequence: TGCGCCAGCAGCTTGGTTGCAGCTAGCACAGATACGCAGTATTTT. Protein: CASSLVAASTDTQYF.